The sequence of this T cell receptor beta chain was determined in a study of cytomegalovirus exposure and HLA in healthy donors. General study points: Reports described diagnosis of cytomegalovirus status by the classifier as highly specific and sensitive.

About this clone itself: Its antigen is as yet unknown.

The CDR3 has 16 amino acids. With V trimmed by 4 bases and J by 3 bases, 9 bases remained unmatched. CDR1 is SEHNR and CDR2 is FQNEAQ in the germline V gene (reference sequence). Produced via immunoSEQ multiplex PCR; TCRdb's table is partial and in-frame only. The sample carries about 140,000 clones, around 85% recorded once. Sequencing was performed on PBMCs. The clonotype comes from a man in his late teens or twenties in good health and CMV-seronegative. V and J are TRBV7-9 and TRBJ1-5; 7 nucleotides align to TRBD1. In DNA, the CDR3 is TGTGCCAGCAGCTCATCTTCGGGACAGTTCAATCAGCCCCAGCATTTT. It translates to CASSSSSGQFNQPQHF.